This T cell receptor beta chain was recovered during a study of cytomegalovirus exposure and HLA in healthy donors (dated by TCRdb to the late 2010s). Context from the whole study: An earlier analysis of several hundred of the donors reported 250 to 350 Gb of sequence data and 117 million unique TCR beta sequences from around 200 million T cells. To predict cytomegalovirus infection status, the study brought together high-throughput TCR immunosequencing, statistical association of individual TCRs with disease status, and machine learning. The study aimed to test whether cataloging public T cell receptors could reveal signatures of past pathogen exposure. Of the roughly 400 genotyped donors, about 84% fell in the genetic ancestry cluster associated with self-reported Caucasian donors. Every repertoire in the discovery cohort had been generated on one and the same sequencing platform. To study patterns of TCR occurrence, a later analysis re-analyzed previously published TCR beta repertoires from 500 to 850 donors and added high-resolution HLA genotyping. Donor age, sex, ethnicity and CMV serostatus were compiled together with the repertoire data. An early release covering just under 650 HLA-typed donors comprised about 300 gigabases of sequencing data and around 80 million unique TCR sequences. Among a few hundred genotyped donors of the cohort, an average of about 240,000 unique TCR beta nucleotide sequences were sequenced per donor, around a sixth of them non-productive. An earlier analysis of 450 to 750 of the donors used high-throughput TCR beta sequencing to judge whether each TCR beta V gene segment behaved as functional or pseudogenic. The T cell repertoires of 700 or so subjects were profiled by immunosequencing and related to cytomegalovirus serostatus. A separate validation cohort of approximately 120 different subjects was used in addition to the roughly 670-subject first cohort. Typing coverage differed by locus: A, B, C, DRB1 and DQB1 were typed in roughly 629-630 donors, DQA1 in 522, DPA1 in some 600, and DPB1 in about 450. Rather than drawing on any new phenotypic data, the later analysis identified candidate immune exposures from TCR beta sequences and the way those sequences occurred across donors. Roughly 5 DR-DQ haplotypes were handled as single units for association and clustering, since linkage in the cohort was strong. Genome-wide SNP genotypes for about 65% of the roughly 670 donors were used in a later genetic analysis, which treated that subset as a discovery cohort. HLA typing included class I and class II loci at four-digit resolution.

Study-level results and caveats: A few of the identified cytomegalovirus-associated TCR beta chains were confirmed in vitro to be specific for cytomegalovirus antigens. Because counts were too low, more than 15 rarely observed V segments, including chromosome 9 orphons, were left out of the earlier analysis of some 600 of the donors. While some public TCRs were present in many individuals, most TCR sequences turned up only very rarely across donors. The classifier was reported to diagnose cytomegalovirus status with high specificity and sensitivity in both the original and validation cohorts. V-gene and J-gene trimming of TCR beta chains was associated with a missense DCLRE1C variant in a later genetic analysis, and the association was replicated in an independent cohort. Several of the top co-occurrence clusters appeared to be linked to parvovirus B19, influenza, CMV and Epstein-Barr virus, according to a later analysis. A later analysis found that TCR association rates varied across HLA loci, with DRB1 alleles showing the most associated TCRs and HLA-C alleles the fewest. In a later analysis, around 17,000 TCR beta sequences were associated with specific HLA alleles at a false discovery rate of 0.05. The cohort was sequenced for TCR beta chains only, and without alpha or paired-chain data the features that could be detected were limited. Because HLA typing was unavailable for some donors at each locus, only the typed subset was used in association tests. A group of highly shared sequence variants was considered likely to be a technical artifact of the sequencing pipeline. Sequencing depth was assumed to be roughly uniform across donors in the presence/absence analyses, though that assumption may not hold. An earlier analysis of around 600 of the donors showed that most TCR beta V segments appeared in productive rearrangements either about 87% or about 30% of the time, which broadly matched IMGT annotations. When HLA alleles, especially DR and DQ, strongly co-occurred, attributing TCR associations to individual alleles was difficult. In a later genetic analysis, fewer N-insertions in productive TCRs were reported among donors in an Asian-associated ancestry cluster than the 666-donor mean. A further reported finding was that TCR beta sequences accurately predicted the HLA-A and HLA-B alleles for most subjects in the first cohort. The authors suggested that the approach could potentially be generalized to other disease states and immunological phenotypes. For the cohort, immune exposure information was limited to CMV serostatus. A later analysis found that most CMV-associated TCR beta chains appeared HLA-restricted, with HLA associations seemingly driven largely by CMV exposure. The study gave a list of some 150 TCR beta chains associated with cytomegalovirus. The 87-base-pair reads could not distinguish some IMGT-functional V segments, including TRBV6-2 and TRBV6-3, so those segments were excluded. In a later analysis, HLA-associated TCR beta chains showed more clonal expansion and lower generation probabilities than non-associated chains that were equally common. Linkage disequilibrium might explain the correlated functional status among segregating V segments, but an unknown experimental factor could not be excluded.

The cohort was made up of under 800 healthy bone marrow donors. At the time of sampling, all cohort members were nominally healthy, though unrecorded immune exposures were likely present. The donor tested CMV seropositive, placing the donor among the approximately 290 seropositive members of the cohort. A peripheral blood sample was provided by each donor, and peripheral blood mononuclear cells were used for TCR beta sequencing. The Qiagen DNeasy Blood Extraction Kit was used to extract genomic DNA from the blood cell samples. The CDR3 covers 13 residues, taking in both the cysteine and the phenylalanine. Left in the record is the CDR3 DNA by itself, 39 bases read in frame from the first base. At the junction V is shortened by 5 bases and J by 3 bases, with 10 bases in between. In the germline V gene (reference sequence), CDR1 corresponds to PRHDT and CDR2 to FYEKMQ. Libraries were constructed by the immunoSEQ multiplex PCR assay. For the multiplex PCR, a mixture combining 60 forward primers for TCR Vbeta segments and 13 reverse primers for TCR Jbeta segments was used. The CDR3 region of rearranged TCR beta genes was amplified from genomic DNA by a multiplex PCR assay. The Illumina HiSeq System was used to sequence the amplified TCR beta libraries as 87-base-pair reads. Per the source publication's procedure: In a later analysis, about 80 million unique TCR beta chains were counted across the roughly 610 repertoires, and approximately 9.9 million of these chains were shared by at least two donors. A nearest-neighbor algorithm error-corrected the raw reads and collapsed the reads into unique sequences, merging closely related sequences to remove PCR and sequencing errors. V, D and J gene segments were assigned by aligning CDR3 sequences to IMGT reference sequences. For a sequence to be retained, a match of at least six nucleotides to both a V gene segment and a J gene segment was required. A rearrangement was called productive if the CDR3 had no stop codons and remained in frame with V and J, and every other rearrangement was called non-productive. Following IMGT convention, CDR3 was defined as the stretch from the second conserved V-encoded cysteine up to the conserved J-encoded phenylalanine. The earlier analysis of some 540 of the donors excluded any sequence lacking an unambiguous match to a single V gene segment. An earlier analysis of several hundred of the donors called V segments functional above 56.7% productive rearrangements and segregating when the between-donor standard deviation exceeded 5%. A statistical classification framework was developed to diagnose cytomegalovirus status using the catalog of TCR beta chain sequences. V and J gene assignment, in a later analysis, came from comparing TCR nucleotide sequences with IMGT/GENE-DB human TR gene sequences. Using the TCRdist pipeline, a later analysis assigned CDR3 sequences along with most-parsimonious VDJ recombination scenarios. A later analysis defined each TCR beta chain by its CDR3 amino acid sequence plus V-gene family, and excluded reads lacking a unique V-gene family. In a later analysis, around 600 highly shared, low-generation-probability nucleotide sequences were removed to address suspected cross-contamination and a sequencing artifact. In a later analysis, a clonal expansion index was calculated for each public chain from normalized within-repertoire ranks of inferred template counts. In a later analysis, generation probabilities were computed using a VDJ recombination model fitted to out-of-frame rearrangements, and the results were checked against IGoR. Hypergeometric tests were used in a later analysis to score TCR-TCR, TCR-HLA and TCR-CMV co-occurrence, with a repertoire-size bias correction applied to the TCR pairs. A later analysis estimated false discovery rates by permuting HLA or CMV assignments 20 times. In a later analysis, co-occurring TCRs were grouped with DBSCAN, and TCRdist sequence similarity was added when clustering was performed within HLA-allele-positive subsets. Repertoires with fewer than 30,000 or more than 120,000 public chains, plus five repertoires with anomalous nucleotide sharing, were excluded from co-occurrence clustering. TCRdb's version of the immuneACCESS table is confined to in-frame rearrangements and falls short of the full clone set. An unresolved V gene accounts for under half of the shortfall where checked; the remainder is of unknown origin. V, J and clone size were drawn from that table, and D and trimming were deduced from the DNA. This sample has fewer than 200,000 clones in its table, and less than 90% of those were observed once. Under 5% of the sample goes to the ten largest clones.

On this clone: Its recognized antigen is unknown. No quality values exist for individual bases; no much larger clone is one base distant.

Sample: PBMCs. The rearrangement joined TRBV13 to TRBJ1-1; no D gene is confidently identified. The origin of this receptor is a woman aged 45 to 65 in good health and CMV-seropositive. The nucleotides are TGTGCCAGCAGCCCCTGGGCAGACACTGAAGCTTTCTTT. It specifies CASSPWADTEAFF.